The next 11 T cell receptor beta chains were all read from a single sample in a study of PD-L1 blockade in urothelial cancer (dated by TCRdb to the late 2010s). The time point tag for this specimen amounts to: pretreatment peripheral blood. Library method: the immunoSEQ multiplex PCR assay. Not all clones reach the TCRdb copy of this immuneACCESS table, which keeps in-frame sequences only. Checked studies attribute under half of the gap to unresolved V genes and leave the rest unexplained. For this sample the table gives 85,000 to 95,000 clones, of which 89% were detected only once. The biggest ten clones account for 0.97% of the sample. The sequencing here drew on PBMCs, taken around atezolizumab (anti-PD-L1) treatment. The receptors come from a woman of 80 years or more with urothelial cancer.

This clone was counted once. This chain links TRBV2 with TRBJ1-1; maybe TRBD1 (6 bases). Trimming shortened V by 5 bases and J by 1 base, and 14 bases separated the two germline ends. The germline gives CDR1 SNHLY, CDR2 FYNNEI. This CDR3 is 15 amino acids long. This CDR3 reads CASSLAGAENTEAFF. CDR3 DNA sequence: TGTGCCAGCAGTTTGGCAGGGGCGGAGAACACTGAAGCTTTCTTT.

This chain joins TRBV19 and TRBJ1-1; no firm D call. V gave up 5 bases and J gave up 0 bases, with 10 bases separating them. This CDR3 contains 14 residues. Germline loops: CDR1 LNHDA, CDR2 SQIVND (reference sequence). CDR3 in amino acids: CASSFGEVNTEAFF. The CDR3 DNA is TGTGCCAGTAGTTTTGGGGAGGTGAACACTGAAGCTTTCTTT.

CDR3: CATSKTLGDREGPSNQPQHF. CDR3 in DNA: TGTGCCACCAGCAAGACCTTAGGGGACAGAGAGGGCCCAAGCAATCAGCCCCAGCATTTT. V and J are TRBV15 and TRBJ1-5, with TRBD1 matching 7 bases. The CDR3 covers 20 residues. The V gene end was trimmed by 4 bases and the J gene end by 1 base; junction bases not matched to a gene: 19. Germline CDR1 reads LNHNV; CDR2 reads YYDKDF (reference sequence).

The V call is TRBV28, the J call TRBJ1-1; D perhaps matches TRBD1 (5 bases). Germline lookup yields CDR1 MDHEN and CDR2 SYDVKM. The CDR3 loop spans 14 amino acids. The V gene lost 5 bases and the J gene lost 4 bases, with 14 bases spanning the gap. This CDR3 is CASSPRAVGTEAFF. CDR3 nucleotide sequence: TGTGCCAGCAGTCCCAGGGCGGTGGGCACTGAAGCTTTCTTT.

The chain's CDR3 is CASSQEVRETEAFF. DNA for the CDR3: TGCGCCAGCAGCCAAGAGGTTCGGGAAACTGAAGCTTTCTTT. The chain employs TRBV4-1 and TRBJ1-1, with D hard to call. The germline V gene has CDR1 MGHRA and CDR2 YSYEKL. The CDR3 runs 14 residues. Trimming cost V 0 bases and J 5 bases, with 10 bases left between them.

The CDR3 sequence: CAWSPGQGRNQPQHF. The CDR3 DNA reads as TGTGCCTGGAGCCCGGGACAGGGACGCAATCAGCCCCAGCATTTT. The chain uses TRBV30 and TRBJ1-5; TRBD1 matches 9 bases. Germline V gives CDR1 GTSNPN, CDR2 SVGIG (reference sequence). V shed 3 bases, J shed 2 bases, and the junction held 5 bases outside the gene matches. The CDR3 consists of 15 residues. Looking up the rest from reference TRBV30 and TRBJ1-5 gives the full variable domain: SQTIHQWPATLVQPVGSPLSLECTVEGTSNPNLYWYRQAAGRGLQLLFYSVGIGQISSEVPQNLSASRPQDRQFILSSKKLLLSDSGFYLCAWSPGQGRNQPQHFGDGTRLSIL.

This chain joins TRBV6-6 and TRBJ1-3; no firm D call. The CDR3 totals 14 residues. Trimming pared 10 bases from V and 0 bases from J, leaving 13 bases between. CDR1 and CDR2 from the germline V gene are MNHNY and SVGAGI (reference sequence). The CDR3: CATSPPGSGNTIYF. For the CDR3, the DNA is TGTGCCACCTCCCCCCCGGGCTCTGGAAACACCATATATTTT.

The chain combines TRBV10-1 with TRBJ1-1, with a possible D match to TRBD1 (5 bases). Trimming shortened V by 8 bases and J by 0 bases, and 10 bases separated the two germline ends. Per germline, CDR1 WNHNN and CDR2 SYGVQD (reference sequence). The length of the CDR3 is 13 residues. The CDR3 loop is CASRQSLNTEAFF. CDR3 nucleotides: TGCGCCAGCCGACAGTCCCTGAACACTGAAGCTTTCTTT.

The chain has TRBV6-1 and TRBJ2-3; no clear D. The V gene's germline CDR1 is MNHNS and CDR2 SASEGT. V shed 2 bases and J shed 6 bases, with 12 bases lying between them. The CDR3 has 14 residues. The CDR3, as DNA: TGTGCCAGCAGTGAATTACCAGACAAGGATACGCAGTATTTT. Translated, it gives CASSELPDKDTQYF.

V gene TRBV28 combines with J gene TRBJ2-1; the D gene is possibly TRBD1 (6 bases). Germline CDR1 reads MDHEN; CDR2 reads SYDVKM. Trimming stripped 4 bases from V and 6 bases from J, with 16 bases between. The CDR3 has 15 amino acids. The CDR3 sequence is CASSSVATGPNEQFF. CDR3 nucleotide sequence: TGTGCCAGCAGTTCAGTGGCAACAGGGCCCAATGAGCAGTTCTTC.

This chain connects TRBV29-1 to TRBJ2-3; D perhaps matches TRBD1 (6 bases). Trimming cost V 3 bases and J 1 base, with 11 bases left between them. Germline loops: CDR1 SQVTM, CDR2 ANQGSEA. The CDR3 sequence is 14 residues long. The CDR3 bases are TGCAGCGTTGAGTCCGGGACACGCACAGATACGCAGTATTTT. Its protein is CSVESGTRTDTQYF.